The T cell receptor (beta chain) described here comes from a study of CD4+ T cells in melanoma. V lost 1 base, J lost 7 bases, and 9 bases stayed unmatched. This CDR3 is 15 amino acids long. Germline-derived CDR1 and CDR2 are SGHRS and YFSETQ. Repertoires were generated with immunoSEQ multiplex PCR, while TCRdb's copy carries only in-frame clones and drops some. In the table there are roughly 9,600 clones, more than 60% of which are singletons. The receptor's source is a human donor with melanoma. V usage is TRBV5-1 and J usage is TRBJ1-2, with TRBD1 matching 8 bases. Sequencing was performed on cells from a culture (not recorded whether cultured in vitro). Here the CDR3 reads CASSLSGQGASGYTF. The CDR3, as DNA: TGCGCCAGCAGCTTGTCAGGACAGGGTGCGAGTGGCTACACCTTC.